The sequence of this T cell receptor (beta chain) was determined in a study of CD8 T cells in ankylosing spondylitis. Germline lookup yields CDR1 MGHRA and CDR2 YSYEKL. The CDR3 is 17 residues long. V was pared by 0 bases and J by 0 bases, with 7 bases of the junction left unmatched. TCRdb re-called the 5' RACE reads through MiXCR, storing one row per CDR3 protein. The sample holds about 69,000 distinct CDR3 sequences; about 5.7% are singletons and the top ten take over 2%. This clonotype was observed many times. This sequence originates from a male donor with ankylosing spondylitis or in good health (not recorded which). Sequenced material: blood, either unsorted or a sorted T cell fraction (not recorded which). V gene TRBV4-1 combines with J gene TRBJ2-5; 7 bases align to TRBD2. The DNA for the CDR3 is TGCGCCAGCAGCCAAGAGAAGACTAGCTCCGACCAAGAGACCCAGTACTTC. Amino acid sequence: CASSQEKTSSDQETQYF.